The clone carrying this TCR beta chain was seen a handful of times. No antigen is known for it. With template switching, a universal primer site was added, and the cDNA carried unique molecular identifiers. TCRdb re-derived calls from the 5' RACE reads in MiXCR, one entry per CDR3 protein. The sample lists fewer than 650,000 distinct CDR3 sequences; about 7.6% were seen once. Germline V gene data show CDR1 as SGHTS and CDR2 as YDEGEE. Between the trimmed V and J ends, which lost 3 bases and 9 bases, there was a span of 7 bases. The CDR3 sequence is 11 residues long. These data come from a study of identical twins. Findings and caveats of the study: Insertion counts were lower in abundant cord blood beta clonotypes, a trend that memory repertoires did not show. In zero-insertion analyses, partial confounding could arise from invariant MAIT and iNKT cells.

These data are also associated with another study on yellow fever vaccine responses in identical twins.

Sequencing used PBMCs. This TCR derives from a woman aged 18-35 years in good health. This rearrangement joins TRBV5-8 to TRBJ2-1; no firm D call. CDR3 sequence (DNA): TGTGCCAGCAGCTGGGGTTCTGAGCAGTTCTTC. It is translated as CASSWGSEQFF.